Below, 2 T cell receptor beta chains from the same sample are listed, as sequenced in a study of OX40 agonist ivuxolimab in advanced cancers. The method was immunoSEQ multiplex PCR; TCRdb's version includes in-frame clones alone and lacks a portion of them. The sample includes 55,000 to 85,000 clones, roughly nine tenths of them seen just once. The sample in question was CD4+ or CD8+ T cells sorted from blood, obtained in a trial of the OX40 agonist ivuxolimab. The receptors here all came from an adult with an advanced solid tumor such as melanoma, head and neck, liver or kidney cancer.

V usage is TRBV5-4 and J usage is TRBJ2-7; D gene uncertain. Germline V gene data show CDR1 as SGHNT and CDR2 as YYREEE (reference sequence). V was pared by 1 base and J by 3 bases, with 2 bases between. The CDR3 is 11 amino acids. The CDR3 is CASSLYYEQYF. The CDR3 DNA follows: TGTGCCAGCAGCTTGTACTACGAGCAGTACTTC.

This rearrangement joins TRBV10-1 to TRBJ2-2; 10 bases align to TRBD1. Trimming removed 7 bases from V and 6 bases from J; junction bases left unmatched: 5. The CDR3 is 14 amino acids. Germline loops: CDR1 WNHNN, CDR2 SYGVQD (reference sequence). The CDR3 loop reads CASTTGTGAGELFF. DNA for the CDR3: TGCGCCAGCACCACCGGGACAGGGGCCGGGGAGCTGTTTTTT.